This T cell receptor beta chain was observed in a study of shared clonotypes between healthy human individuals. About the research overall: Per donor, three plates held CD4 naive cells, three held CD4 memory, two held CD8 naive and one held CD8 memory. General study findings and limits: Naive CD4 clonotype sharing across a handful of donors was about 5.3%. All-four-donor shared clonotypes had higher generation probabilities than non-shared clonotypes did. Limited genetic and exposure-history diversity came from having few donors.

To note about this clone: The antigen is undetermined.

Trimming removed 4 bases from V and 1 base from J; junction bases left unmatched: 7. Germline V gives CDR1 SGHRS, CDR2 YFSETQ. This CDR3 has 15 residues. The data were produced by immunoSEQ multiplex PCR, yet TCRdb's version contains in-frame clones alone and is incomplete. Of approximately 2.4 million clones in the sample, around 95% were seen once. The sample comprised naive CD4+ T cells sorted from blood. Subset indicated: CD45RA+ positively selected. The chain joins TRBV5-1 to TRBJ2-5; 7 nucleotides align to TRBD1. The receptor was derived from a man younger than 35 in good health. The CDR3 protein is CASSPVGQAQETQYF. The DNA for the CDR3 is TGCGCCAGCAGCCCGGTCGGACAGGCCCAAGAGACCCAGTACTTC.